Below, 20 T cell receptor beta chains from the same sample are listed, as sequenced in a study of T cell repertoires in cytomegalovirus infection. TCRdb re-derived calls from the reads in MiXCR, one entry per CDR3 protein. The sample records some 150,000 distinct CDR3 sequences, roughly 6% being singletons. Sequencing input: PBMCs. The receptors stem from a human donor in good health (CMV status not recorded). Some clones in this sample may be carry-over from other donors' samples.

Many counts were recorded for this clonotype. The chain couples TRBV6-5 to TRBJ1-1; possible D gene TRBD1, 5 bases. V was clipped by 0 bases and J by 8 bases, with 13 bases between them. CDR3 length equals 14 residues. Per the germline V gene, CDR1 is MNHEY and CDR2 is SVGAGI. In DNA, the CDR3 is TGTGCCAGCAGTTACTCGGGGGGAAAGGACGAAGCTTTCTTT. Translating gives CASSYSGGKDEAFF.

This clonotype was seen repeatedly, ten times or more. The chain joins TRBV20-1 to TRBJ2-5; D perhaps matches TRBD2 (6 bases). V was shortened by 3 bases and J by 5 bases, with 19 bases between the two germline ends. This CDR3 comprises 15 residues. Germline values: CDR1 DFQATT, CDR2 SNEGSKA (reference sequence). The CDR3 sequence is CSASGPSGGAETQYF. For the CDR3, the DNA is TGCAGTGCTAGTGGACCCAGCGGAGGGGCGGAGACCCAGTACTTC.

This clonotype was seen a few times. This may come from a read error, since a much larger clone is one base off. The chain links TRBV28 to TRBJ1-5; perhaps TRBD1 as D (6 bases). In germline, CDR1 is MDHEN, CDR2 SYDVKM. V was trimmed by 6 bases and J by 3 bases, leaving 24 bases between them. CDR3 length equals 18 residues. DNA of the CDR3: TGTGCCAGCAGCCAATTCAATCTCGACAGGACTGACAATCAGCCCCAGCATTTT. Its protein product is CASSQFNLDRTDNQPQHF.

In its sample, this clonotype was seen many times. The rearrangement uses TRBV12-3 or TRBV12-4 and TRBJ2-3; D is uncertain. CDR3 length: 13 amino acids. The V end lost 10 bases, the J end lost 4 bases, and 15 bases lay between the germline ends. CDR3 loop: CANVGGSPDTQYF. DNA for the CDR3: TGTGCCAACGTCGGTGGGTCCCCAGATACGCAGTATTTT.

This clonotype came up many times. The chain has TRBV7-9 and TRBJ2-3, with TRBD2 matching 11 bases. The CDR3 totals 15 residues. V gave up 5 bases and J gave up 5 bases; unmatched junction bases: 6. Germline loops: CDR1 SEHNR, CDR2 FQNEAQ (reference sequence). CDR3 sequence: CASSPSGGPGDTQYF. The CDR3 nucleotides are TGTGCCAGCAGCCCTAGCGGGGGGCCGGGAGATACGCAGTATTTT.

Only a few counts were recorded for this clonotype. This rearrangement joins TRBV28 to TRBJ1-5; possible D gene TRBD1, 6 bases. CDR1 and CDR2 (germline): MDHEN, SYDVKM. With 4 bases removed from V and 5 bases from J, the gap between germline ends came to 12 bases. The CDR3 has 14 residues. CDR3 DNA sequence: TGTGCCAGCAGTTCCCGGGGGGGGCATCAGCCCCAGCATTTT. Translation gives CASSSRGGHQPQHF.

This clonotype appeared many times. This rearrangement joins TRBV27 to TRBJ2-1, with TRBD2 matching 7 bases. This CDR3 spans 15 amino acids. V shed 6 bases and J 5 bases; nucleotides not matched to a gene: 10. Germline CDR1 is MNHEY and CDR2 is SMNVEV (reference sequence). The CDR3 reads CASSPQSLADNEQFF. In DNA form, the CDR3 reads TGTGCCAGCAGCCCCCAAAGCCTAGCGGACAATGAGCAGTTCTTC.

The sample holds a few counts of this clonotype. This chain connects TRBV27 to TRBJ1-5; tentative D call: TRBD1 (6 bases). Trimming took off 5 bases at V and 7 bases at J, with 12 bases between the two ends. The CDR3 consists of 13 residues. Germline assignment: CDR1 MNHEY and CDR2 SMNVEV (reference sequence). CDR3 DNA: TGTGCCAGCAGTGGCAGGGGAGGGCAGCCCCAGCATTTT. It codes for CASSGRGGQPQHF.

This clonotype showed up many times. This rearrangement joins TRBV12-3 or TRBV12-4 to TRBJ2-1, with D hard to call. V lost 6 bases and J lost 7, with 7 bases in between. The CDR3 is 11 amino acids. The CDR3 loop reads CASRILNEQFF. The CDR3 DNA reads TGTGCCAGCAGGATCCTTAATGAGCAGTTCTTC.

The chain is built from TRBV5-4 and TRBJ2-1; TRBD2 aligns across 10 bases. V shed 4 bases and J 13 bases; nucleotides not matched to a gene: 11. Looked up from germline, CDR1 is SGHNT and CDR2 is YYREEE (reference sequence). The CDR3 spans 14 residues. As DNA, the CDR3 is TGTGCCAGCAGCCCCGGGGTAGCGGGGGGCCCCCAGTTCTTC. It encodes CASSPGVAGGPQFF.

The sample holds a few counts of this clonotype. The chain uses TRBV28 and TRBJ2-7; possibly TRBD1 or TRBD2 for D (5 bases each). The CDR3 is made up of 14 amino acids. Trimming pared 5 bases from V and 5 bases from J, leaving 16 bases between. Germline V gene data show CDR1 as MDHEN and CDR2 as SYDVKM. The CDR3 bases are TGTGCCAGCAGTGACCGGGACCCCCGGCACGAGCAGTACTTC. It yields the protein CASSDRDPRHEQYF. Filled out from reference TRBV28 and TRBJ2-7, the complete variable domain reads DVKVTQSSRYLVKRTGEKVFLECVQDMDHENMFWYRQDPGLGLRLIYFSYDVKMKEKGDIPEGYSVSREKKERFSLILESASTNQTSMYLCASSDRDPRHEQYFGPGTRLTVT.

This clonotype was detected many times. The rearrangement uses TRBV20-1 and TRBJ2-4; no definite D call. The V end lost 0 bases, the J end lost 6 bases, and 9 bases lay between the germline ends. The V gene's germline CDR1 is DFQATT and CDR2 SNEGSKA (reference sequence). CDR3 length equals 13 residues. The chain's CDR3 is CSARDHPLNIQYF. For the CDR3, the DNA is TGCAGTGCTAGAGATCACCCCTTAAACATTCAGTACTTC.

This clonotype was found many times. The rearrangement joins TRBV12-3 or TRBV12-4 to TRBJ1-2; D gene uncertain. The CDR3 length is 13 residues. V shed 2 bases and J shed 5 bases, with 9 bases lying between them. The CDR3 DNA reads TGTGCCAGCAGTTTAACCTCCGGGTATGGCTACACCTTC. Translating it yields CASSLTSGYGYTF.

CDR3 bases: TGTGCCAGCAGCCCCCGGGCAACTAGCAATCAGCCCCAGCATTTT. Translating it yields CASSPRATSNQPQHF. The J gene is TRBJ1-5, the V gene TRBV14, with D unclear. CDR3 size: 15 residues. V lost 4 bases and J 0 bases, leaving 10 bases between the germline ends. From germline, CDR1 is SGHDN and CDR2 FVKESK.

In its sample, this clonotype was seen a few times. The V call is TRBV10-3, the J call TRBJ2-7, with a tentative D call TRBD1 (5 bases). V was pared by 6 bases and J by 5 bases, with 17 bases between. The germline V gene has CDR1 ENHRY and CDR2 SYGVKD. This CDR3 contains 14 residues. In DNA form, the CDR3 reads TGTGCCATCAGCCCGGACAAGCCAGTCGACGAGCAGTACTTC. It specifies CAISPDKPVDEQYF.

The table lists this clonotype with many counts. This chain joins TRBV7-2 and TRBJ1-1; 9 bases agree with TRBD1. Per the germline V gene, CDR1 is SGHTA and CDR2 is FQGNSA. V gave up 0 bases and J gave up 8 bases; unmatched junction bases: 1. This CDR3 comprises 13 residues. DNA of the CDR3: TGTGCCAGCAGCTTAGCGGGACAGGGAGAAGCTTTCTTT. Residues: CASSLAGQGEAFF.

In its sample, this clonotype was seen many times. The V gene is TRBV7-2, the J gene TRBJ2-7; TRBD1 might be the D (6 bases). Germline V gene sequence: CDR1 SGHTA, CDR2 FQGNSA. The CDR3 is 14 residues long. V was shortened by 5 bases and J by 5 bases, with 16 bases between the two germline ends. CDR3 residues: CASSVRSKGDEQYF. CDR3 DNA: TGTGCCAGCAGCGTCCGAAGTAAGGGGGACGAGCAGTACTTC. Together with reference TRBV7-2 and TRBJ2-7, the CDR3 gives the full variable domain: GAGVSQSPSNKVTEKGKDVELRCDPISGHTALYWYRQSLGQGLEFLIYFQGNSAPDKSGLPSDRFSAERTGGSVSTLTIQRTQQEDSAVYLCASSVRSKGDEQYFGPGTRLTVT.

The V and J genes are TRBV20-1 and TRBJ2-5, with TRBD2 matching 8 bases. This CDR3 has 14 amino acids. The ends lost 1 base at V and 6 bases at J; junction bases unmatched: 7. The germline V gene encodes CDR1 DFQATT and CDR2 SNEGSKA (reference sequence). CDR3 region: CSARVAGGEKTQYF. The CDR3 DNA reads TGCAGTGCTAGAGTGGCGGGGGGCGAAAAGACCCAGTACTTC.

This clonotype came up many times. The chain uses TRBV11-3 and TRBJ2-1; 8 positions agree with TRBD2. The V gene end was trimmed by 4 bases and the J gene end by 3 bases; junction bases not matched to a gene: 5. The germline CDR1 and CDR2 sequences are SGHNT and YENEEA. The CDR3 extends over 15 amino acids. The CDR3 spells CASSSGTSGYNEQFF. CDR3 in DNA: TGTGCCAGCAGCTCCGGGACTAGTGGCTACAATGAGCAGTTCTTC. The full variable domain, with the rest looked up from reference TRBV11-3 and TRBJ2-1, is EAGVVQSPRYKIIEKKQPVAFWCNPISGHNTLYWYLQNLGQGPELLIRYENEEAVDDSQLPKDRFSAERLKGVDSTLKIQPAELGDSAVYLCASSSGTSGYNEQFFGPGTRLTVL.

A few counts support this clonotype. The rearrangement uses TRBV12-3 or TRBV12-4 and TRBJ2-7; 7 bases map to TRBD2. CDR3 length equals 14 residues. V gave up 3 bases and J gave up 6 bases; unmatched junction bases: 8. The CDR3 nucleotides are TGTGCCAGCAGTTTCGGGGAGGGTTTGGGCGAGCAGTACTTC. Its protein product is CASSFGEGLGEQYF.